These T cell receptor beta chains were read from a single sample in a study of cytomegalovirus exposure and HLA in healthy donors. Sequencing used immunoSEQ multiplex PCR; TCRdb keeps in-frame clones, though not all of them. The sample contains under 200,000 clones, around 90% of which appear only once. The specimen sequenced was PBMCs. These receptor sequences come from a boy between 2 and 10 years old in good health and CMV-seronegative. Both conserved end residues are part of each CDR3. The D gene is left open where the match is weak. Where a row states a size, it is once, few, many or the class of an expanded clone; other rows omit it.

abundance,j_gene,v_gene,len,d_gene,CDR3nt,CDR3aa
.,TRBJ2-5,TRBV18,12,.,TGTGCCAGCTCCAGTATCCGAGAGACCCAGTACTTC,CASSSIRETQYF
few,TRBJ2-7,TRBV28,16,TRBD2,TGTGCCAGCAGCGTTCAACTGGGGGGGGGTACGGGTGAGCAGTACTTC,CASSVQLGGGTGEQYF
.,TRBJ1-2,TRBV6-1,15,TRBD1,TGTGCCAGCAGGAACAGGGGGCAAATGGTGGTCGGCTACACCTTC,CASRNRGQMVVGYTF
.,TRBJ2-3,TRBV7-9,13,.,TGTGCCAGCAGCTTAGGGGCCGCAGGTACGCAGTATTTT,CASSLGAAGTQYF
.,TRBJ1-2,TRBV5-1,15,TRBD1,TGCGCCAGCAGCCGAGACAGGGGGATTGGCTATGGCTACACCTTC,CASSRDRGIGYGYTF
.,TRBJ2-2,TRBV7-9,16,TRBD1,TGTGCCAGCAGCGGGGGGACAGGGTCGTTTGCTGGGGAGCTGTTTTTT,CASSGGTGSFAGELFF
few,TRBJ2-1,TRBV5-4,14,.,TGTGCCAGCAGCTTCGGCGGGACCTACAATGAGCAGTTCTTC,CASSFGGTYNEQFF
.,TRBJ2-7,TRBV6-1,15,.,TGTGCCAGCAGGATAGGACAGTCGATGTTCTACGAGCAGTACTTC,CASRIGQSMFYEQYF
few,TRBJ1-4,TRBV6-1,14,.,TGTGCCAGCATGCACAGGGTCGGTGGTGAAAAACTGTTTTTT,CASMHRVGGEKLFF
.,TRBJ2-1,TRBV5-1,12,.,TGCGCCAGTGGTATAAGTAGCGGTGAGCAGTTCTTC,CASGISSGEQFF
.,TRBJ1-5,TRBV7-3,13,.,TGTGCCAGCAGCTTAACCTTGACAGGTCGGCAGCATTTT,CASSLTLTGRQHF
.,TRBJ2-3,TRBV5-1,15,TRBD2,TGCGCCAGCAGCTCGGGACTAGCGGGAGCAGATACGCAGTATTTT,CASSSGLAGADTQYF
.,TRBJ2-3,TRBV28,18,TRBD1,TGTGCCAGCACCCCCGGGACAGGGCCCACTTATAGCACAGATACGCAGTATTTT,CASTPGTGPTYSTDTQYF
.,TRBJ2-6,TRBV5-1,16,.,TGCGCCAGCAGCTTGGTGGGGGGGGCAGGGGCCAACGTCCTGACTTTC,CASSLVGGAGANVLTF
.,TRBJ1-6,TRBV10-1,16,TRBD1,TGCGCCAGCAGCCGGGACAGGGACGATCTTAATTCACCCCTCCACTTT,CASSRDRDDLNSPLHF
.,TRBJ2-5,TRBV5-1,18,TRBD1,TGCGCCAGCAGCCCCTCAAGGCTGGGACAGGGGGCTTCAGAGACCCAGTACTTC,CASSPSRLGQGASETQYF
.,TRBJ2-1,TRBV19,14,.,TGTGCCAGTAGTATAGGGGGAGGTAGAAATGAGCAGTTCTTC,CASSIGGGRNEQFF
.,TRBJ2-7,TRBV28,16,TRBD2,TGTGCCAGCAGTCCAGGCACTAGCGGGAGCTCCTACGAGCAGTACTTC,CASSPGTSGSSYEQYF
.,TRBJ2-7,TRBV4-1,15,.,TGCGCCAGCAGCCAAGTGAGTAGCGTAGACTACGAGCAGTACTTC,CASSQVSSVDYEQYF
.,TRBJ2-7,TRBV28,15,.,TGTGCCAGCAGTTTTTACGTGCCGAGCTCCTACGAGCAGTACTTC,CASSFYVPSSYEQYF
.,TRBJ1-2,TRBV28,13,.,TGTGCCAGCAGTTTTCAGGCTTCCGGGAACTCCACCTTC,CASSFQASGNSTF
few,TRBJ1-3,TRBV4-2,16,TRBD1,TGTGCCAGCAGCCAAGGCCAGACAGGGAAAGGAAACACCATATATTTT,CASSQGQTGKGNTIYF